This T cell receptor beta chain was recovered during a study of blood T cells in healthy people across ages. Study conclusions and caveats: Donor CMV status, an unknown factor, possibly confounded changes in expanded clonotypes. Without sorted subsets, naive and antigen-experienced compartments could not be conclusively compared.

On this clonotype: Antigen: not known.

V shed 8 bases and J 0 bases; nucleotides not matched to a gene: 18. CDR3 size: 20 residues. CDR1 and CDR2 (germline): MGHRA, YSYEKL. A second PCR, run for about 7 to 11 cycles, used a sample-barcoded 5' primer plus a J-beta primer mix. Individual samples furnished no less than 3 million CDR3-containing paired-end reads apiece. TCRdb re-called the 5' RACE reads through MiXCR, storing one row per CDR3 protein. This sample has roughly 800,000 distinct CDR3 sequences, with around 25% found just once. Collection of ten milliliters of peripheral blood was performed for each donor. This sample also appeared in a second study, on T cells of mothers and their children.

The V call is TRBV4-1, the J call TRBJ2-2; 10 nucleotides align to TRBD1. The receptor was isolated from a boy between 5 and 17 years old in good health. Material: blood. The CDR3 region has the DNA TGCGCCAGCGGGGTCATACCGGGACAGGGGACAACCTCGAACACCGGGGAGCTGTTTTTT. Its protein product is CASGVIPGQGTTSNTGELFF.